What follows are 9 T cell receptor beta chains derived from one specimen sequenced in a study of T cells in Graves' hyperthyroidism and ophthalmopathy. Amplification of TCR beta CDR3 regions was performed using RNA transcripts as template. First-round RT-PCR with HTBI primers amplified the TCR CDR3 region. MiXCR, run by TCRdb on the multiplex PCR reads, gives a single entry per CDR3 protein. The table has roughly 500,000 distinct CDR3 sequences, 22% seen once; the top ten hold under 55%. Sequencing input: blood. The receptors were gathered from a woman aged 70-85 years with Graves' ophthalmopathy.

The chain recombines TRBV6-2 or TRBV6-3 with TRBJ1-6, with D uncertain. This CDR3 has 15 residues. CDR1 MNHEY and CDR2 SVGEGT come from the germline V gene. The V end was cut by 4 bases, the J end by 9 bases, with 16 bases between. The CDR3 DNA follows: TGTGCCAGCAGTTCCGACTGGAGGTTAGGTTCACCCCTCCACTTT. Encoded protein: CASSSDWRLGSPLHF.

This clonotype was found many times. The V call is TRBV3-1, the J call TRBJ1-1, with D uncertain. The CDR3 extends over 14 amino acids. Trimming pared 4 bases from V and 1 base from J, leaving 10 bases between. The germline V gene encodes CDR1 LGHDT and CDR2 YNNKEL (reference sequence). The CDR3 DNA sequence: TGTGCCAGCAGCCCAGGTCATGGGAACACTGAAGCTTTCTTT. Encoded protein: CASSPGHGNTEAFF. Full variable domain (remainder filled in from reference TRBV3-1 and TRBJ1-1): DTAVSQTPKYLVTQMGNDKSIKCEQNLGHDTMYWYKQDSKKFLKIMFSYNNKELIINETVPNRFSPKSPDKAHLNLHINSLELGDSAVYFCASSPGHGNTEAFFGQGTRLTVV.

This clonotype has a count of ten or more. This sequence joins TRBV12-3 or TRBV12-4 and TRBJ1-2; D remains ambiguous. The CDR3 contains 14 residues. V was pared by 2 bases and J by 6 bases, with 13 bases between. The CDR3 DNA sequence: TGTGCCAGCAGTTTAAGAGGGTTAGTCGATGGCTACACCTTC. Amino acid sequence: CASSLRGLVDGYTF.

This clonotype was recorded a few times. This chain connects TRBV28 to TRBJ1-2, with 11 bases aligning to TRBD1. In germline, CDR1 is MDHEN, CDR2 SYDVKM. This CDR3 is 14 amino acids long. V gave up 5 bases and J gave up 8 bases; unmatched junction bases: 7. This CDR3 reads CASSTDRGREGYTF. The CDR3, as DNA: TGTGCCAGCAGTACGGACAGGGGGCGGGAGGGCTACACCTTC.

In its sample, this clonotype was seen many times. The rearrangement uses TRBV11-2 and TRBJ2-5; D possibly matches TRBD1 or TRBD2 (5 bases each). Germline-derived CDR1 and CDR2 are SGHAT and FQNNGV. This CDR3 is 12 amino acids long. V was clipped by 6 bases and J by 5 bases, with 10 bases between them. CDR3 sequence (DNA): TGTGCCAGCAGGGGCTGGGGGGAGACCCAGTACTTC. It yields the protein CASRGWGETQYF. Full variable domain (outside the CDR3, taken from reference TRBV11-2 and TRBJ2-5): EAGVAQSPRYKIIEKRQSVAFWCNPISGHATLYWYQQILGQGPKLLIQFQNNGVVDDSQLPKDRFSAERLKGVDSTLKIQPAKLEDSAVYLCASRGWGETQYFGPGTRLLVL.

The gene calls are TRBV7-3 and TRBJ2-2, with unresolved D. V lost 5 bases and J lost 4, with 11 bases in between. The germline gives CDR1 SGHTA, CDR2 FQGTGA. The CDR3 has 14 amino acids. The DNA of the CDR3 is TGTGCCAGCAGCCTGACAAGTGCCACCGGGGAGCTGTTTTTT. Translating it yields CASSLTSATGELFF.

This clonotype was observed at least ten times. The CDR3 sequence is CASSSHPLQAKAFF. CDR3 nucleotides: TGTGCCAGCAGTTCACATCCCTTACAGGCCAAAGCTTTCTTT. The chain couples TRBV28 to TRBJ1-1; perhaps TRBD1 as D (5 bases). The CDR3 loop spans 14 amino acids. Per the germline V gene, CDR1 is MDHEN and CDR2 is SYDVKM. Trimming removed 4 bases at V and 9 bases at J, with 18 bases between.

This clonotype was picked up a small number of times. The chain employs TRBV29-1 and TRBJ2-5, with D maybe TRBD1 (5 bases). This CDR3 spans 16 amino acids. V was cut by 5 bases and J by 7 bases, with 26 bases left in between. Per germline, CDR1 SQVTM and CDR2 ANQGSEA. CDR3 in amino acids: CSVNSGSGSGYGTQYF. DNA for the CDR3: TGCAGCGTTAACTCCGGGTCAGGGTCCGGTTATGGGACCCAGTACTTC.

Ten or more counts support this clonotype. The genes are TRBV2 and TRBJ2-5, with 10 bases matching TRBD1. Per germline, CDR1 SNHLY and CDR2 FYNNEI. Losses at the gene ends were 7 bases for V and 4 bases for J; bases not matched to a gene: 6. The CDR3 length is 14 residues. The CDR3 DNA reads as TGTGCCAGCACCCGGGACAGGGGAAGAGAGACCCAGTACTTC. Protein: CASTRDRGRETQYF. Together with reference TRBV2 and TRBJ2-5, the CDR3 gives the full variable domain: EPEVTQTPSHQVTQMGQEVILRCVPISNHLYFYWYRQILGQKVEFLVSFYNNEISEKSEIFDDQFSVERPDGSNFTLKIRSTKLEDSAMYFCASTRDRGRETQYFGPGTRLLVL.